The 18 T cell receptor beta chains below were found in one sample sequenced in a study of shared clonotypes between healthy human individuals. Sequenced by immunoSEQ multiplex PCR; TCRdb stores in-frame clones only, minus some. The sample records some 1 million clones, about 76% being singletons. The sample comprised memory CD4+ T cells sorted from blood. Subset: CD45RA-negative fraction. The receptors come from a young man in good health.

The rearrangement links TRBV7-2 to TRBJ2-1; 11 nucleotides align to TRBD2. Germline-derived CDR1 and CDR2 are SGHTA and FQGNSA. This CDR3 region has 15 residues. Unmatched junction bases numbered 6, after V lost 5 bases and J lost 6 bases. For the CDR3, the DNA is TGTGCCAGCAGCCCAATAGCGGGAGGGCCCAATGAGCAGTTCTTC. It is translated as CASSPIAGGPNEQFF.

In regard to this clone: The likely explanation is a read error, given a far larger clone one base away. A read error is likely, as this CDR3 ends without the conserved phenylalanine or tryptophan. The genes are TRBV6-1 and TRBJ1-6; D not certain. The V end lost 1 base, the J end lost 4 bases, and 11 bases lay between the germline ends. This CDR3 spans 16 amino acids. From germline, CDR1 is MNHNS and CDR2 SASEGT. The CDR3 sequence is CASSEGRIAYNSPLHL. As DNA, the CDR3 is TGTGCCAGCAGTGAAGGTCGCATTGCATATAATTCACCCCTCCACCTT.

The rearrangement uses TRBV19 and TRBJ1-4, with no clear D. The germline V gene encodes CDR1 LNHDA and CDR2 SQIVND (reference sequence). Trimming took off 4 bases at V and 0 bases at J, with 6 bases between the two ends. CDR3 length: 14 amino acids. CDR3 sequence reads: CASSTTATNEKLFF. CDR3 bases: TGTGCCAGTAGTACGACGGCAACTAATGAAAAACTGTTTTTT.

This chain links TRBV11-2 with TRBJ2-1, with TRBD2 identical over 12 bases. The germline V gene has CDR1 SGHAT and CDR2 FQNNGV. V trimming: 4 bases; J trimming: 6 bases; junction bases outside the gene matches: 1. This CDR3 has 14 residues. The CDR3 DNA sequence: TGTGCCAGCAGCTCACTAGCGGGAGGCAATGAGCAGTTCTTC. Its translation: CASSSLAGGNEQFF.

This chain joins TRBV19 and TRBJ1-2, with 8 bases that match TRBD1. Trimming cost V 3 bases and J 8 bases; bases outside gene matches: 5. This CDR3 comprises 13 residues. Germline CDR1 LNHDA, CDR2 SQIVND (reference sequence). The DNA of the CDR3 is TGTGCCAGTAGTATTCAGGGGGCTAGAGGCTACACCTTC. This gives the protein CASSIQGARGYTF.

The J gene is TRBJ2-3, the V gene TRBV2; the D is unclear. Trimming took off 8 bases at V and 5 bases at J, with 11 bases between the two ends. The CDR3 runs 12 residues. CDR1 is SNHLY, CDR2 FYNNEI, per germline. The DNA of the CDR3 is TGTGCCAGCTGGCGGACCGGAGATACGCAGTATTTT. It specifies CASWRTGDTQYF. The whole variable domain, filled in from reference TRBV2 and TRBJ2-3, reads EPEVTQTPSHQVTQMGQEVILRCVPISNHLYFYWYRQILGQKVEFLVSFYNNEISEKSEIFDDQFSVERPDGSNFTLKIRSTKLEDSAMYFCASWRTGDTQYFGPGTRLTVL.

This rearrangement joins TRBV11-2 to TRBJ2-1; D may be TRBD2 (5 bases). The CDR3 contains 16 residues. Trimming stripped 1 base from V and 3 bases from J, with 13 bases between. Germline CDR1 and CDR2: SGHAT and FQNNGV. The CDR3 loop reads CASSLAAGVFYNEQFF. In DNA, the CDR3 is TGTGCCAGCAGCTTAGCGGCGGGCGTCTTCTACAATGAGCAGTTCTTC.

Comment on this clone: This same CDR3 is encoded by further DNA sequences in the sample. The rearrangement uses TRBV4-1 and TRBJ1-2; TRBD1 agrees at 9 bases. With V trimmed by 3 bases and J by 5 bases, 1 base remained unmatched. The CDR3 spans 13 residues. Germline V CDR1 and CDR2: MGHRA, YSYEKL. The CDR3, as DNA: TGCGCCAGCAGCCATGGACAGGGGTATGGCTACACCTTC. Encoded protein: CASSHGQGYGYTF.

The chain employs TRBV18 and TRBJ1-5; a possible D gene is TRBD1 (5 bases). Per the germline V gene, CDR1 is KGHSH and CDR2 is LQKENI. V was shortened by 4 bases and J by 3 bases, with 10 bases between the two germline ends. This CDR3 has 14 residues. In DNA form, the CDR3 reads TGTGCCAGCTCACAAGGGGCAACCAATCAGCCCCAGCATTTT. It yields the protein CASSQGATNQPQHF.

This clone has only a few counts. J is TRBJ2-3 and V is TRBV6-5; tentatively, D is TRBD1 (6 bases). The CDR3 runs 15 residues. Germline V gene lookup returns CDR1 MNHEY and CDR2 SVGAGI. Trimming cost V 8 bases and J 0 bases, with 15 bases left between them. DNA of the CDR3: TGTGCCAGCGGACAGATGGGCGAAAGCACAGATACGCAGTATTTT. Translation: CASGQMGESTDTQYF.

J is TRBJ2-7 and V is TRBV9; D remains ambiguous. V was shortened by 0 bases and J by 7 bases, with 17 bases between the two germline ends. The CDR3 covers 15 residues. Germline CDR1 SGDLS, CDR2 YYNGEE. The CDR3 DNA reads as TGTGCCAGCAGCGTAGCAGGAGACTCCCTGCGGGAGCAGTACTTC. This sequence encodes CASSVAGDSLREQYF.

This clone was observed once. The chain combines TRBV7-2 with TRBJ2-1; D is unresolved. Germline CDR1 is SGHTA and CDR2 is FQGNSA. V was shortened by 0 bases and J by 7 bases, with 7 bases between the two germline ends. CDR3 size: 13 residues. The CDR3 nucleotides read TGTGCCAGCAGCTTAGCGTTAAGGAATGAGCAGTTCTTC. Protein product: CASSLALRNEQFF.

The rearrangement joins TRBV7-9 to TRBJ2-5; D unresolved. In germline, CDR1 is SEHNR, CDR2 FQNEAQ (reference sequence). CDR3 length: 13 amino acids. V dropped 2 bases and J dropped 4 bases, with 8 bases sitting between them. The CDR3 loop is CASSLWGAETQYF. The DNA for the CDR3 is TGTGCCAGCAGCTTATGGGGTGCAGAGACCCAGTACTTC.

CDR3 sequence: CAWSVQGYNSPLHF. In DNA form, the CDR3 reads TGTGCCTGGAGTGTACAGGGGTATAATTCACCCCTCCACTTT. The chain couples TRBV30 to TRBJ1-6, with 7 bases matching TRBD1. After removal of 0 bases from V and 4 bases from J, the junction contained 0 bases not matched to a gene. This CDR3 comprises 14 residues. Per germline, CDR1 GTSNPN and CDR2 SVGIG (reference sequence).

With respect to this clone: Distinct nucleotide sequences in the sample also encode this CDR3. V is TRBV6-1 and J is TRBJ1-5; D is uncertain. The V gene lost 2 bases and the J gene lost 3 bases, with 8 bases spanning the gap. Looked up from germline, CDR1 is MNHNS and CDR2 is SASEGT. CDR3 length: 14 amino acids. CDR3 amino acids: CASSESGYNQPQHF. CDR3 bases: TGTGCCAGCAGTGAATCCGGTTACAATCAGCCCCAGCATTTT.

About this clone itself: In the same sample, other DNA sequences code for this CDR3. The chain carries TRBV5-1 and TRBJ2-7; D is unclear. This CDR3 contains 11 residues. CDR1 SGHRS and CDR2 YFSETQ come from the germline V gene. V lost 4 bases to trimming and J lost 3 bases, with 5 bases between them. The CDR3 protein is CASSLDYEQYF. DNA for the CDR3: TGCGCCAGCAGCCTAGACTACGAGCAGTACTTC. Using reference TRBV5-1 and TRBJ2-7 for the parts outside the CDR3, the full variable domain is KAGVTQTPRYLIKTRGQQVTLSCSPISGHRSVSWYQQTPGQGLQFLFEYFSETQRNKGNFPGRFSGRQFSNSRSEMNVSTLELGDSALYLCASSLDYEQYFGPGTRLTVT.

The genes are TRBV27 and TRBJ2-1; no clear D gene. This CDR3 region has 14 residues. Trimming stripped 2 bases from V and 5 bases from J, with 10 bases between. Germline V gene lookup returns CDR1 MNHEY and CDR2 SMNVEV (reference sequence). The CDR3 region has the DNA TGTGCCAGCAGTTTAGGTCAGACCAACAATGAGCAGTTCTTC. This codes for CASSLGQTNNEQFF.

The V call is TRBV2, the J call TRBJ1-6; D uncertain. Germline V gene data show CDR1 as SNHLY and CDR2 as FYNNEI. The CDR3 loop spans 15 amino acids. The V end lost 3 bases, the J end lost 4 bases, and 10 bases lay between the germline ends. For the CDR3, the DNA is TGTGCCAGCAGTGAGCTGGCCGCTTATAATTCACCCCTCCACTTT. It specifies CASSELAAYNSPLHF.